This TCR beta chain was recovered during a study of cytomegalovirus exposure and HLA in healthy donors. Study-level results: Exclusion applied to some V segments, including TRBV6-2 and TRBV6-3, as they were indistinguishable.

With 60 Vbeta and 13 Jbeta primers, the PCR was carried out. TCRdb's copy holds only in-frame clones and misses some; the assay was immunoSEQ multiplex PCR. This table has roughly 120,000 clones, about 80% appearing once. As regards this clone: The antigen remains unidentified. At one boundary the junction diverges from the germline segment, which might be a read error.

Germline V lookup: CDR1 LGHNA, CDR2 YNFKEQ. This CDR3 has 15 amino acids. The chain uses TRBV4-2 and TRBJ1-2, with 9 positions matching TRBD1. This receptor was obtained from a man aged 25-45 years in good health and CMV-seronegative. The source material was PBMCs. The CDR3 DNA sequence: TGTGCCAGCAGCCAAGGGACAGGGGACAATTATGGCTACCCCTTC. Translation gives CASSQGTGDNYGYPF.